What follows are 21 T cell receptor beta chains derived from one specimen sequenced in a study of blood T cell repertoires in COVID-19. This table comes from immunoSEQ multiplex PCR, and its TCRdb copy is limited to in-frame clones, with some not included. The data hold some 150,000 clones, with approximately 81% observed a single time. The sample was peripheral blood. These receptors originate from a man aged 40-55 years with acute or convalescent COVID-19.

In the case of this clone: The same CDR3 also results from other DNA sequences found in this sample. The chain carries TRBV11-2 and TRBJ2-5, with 7 bases fitting TRBD1. J was trimmed by 3 bases and V by 5 bases; bases with no gene match: 3. This CDR3 is built from 13 residues. Germline CDR1 reads SGHAT; CDR2 reads FQNNGV. The CDR3 DNA reads TGTGCCAGCAGCCGGGACAGAGAAGAGACCCAGTACTTC. Encoded protein: CASSRDREETQYF.

This clone was seen a few times. The rearrangement uses TRBV5-1 and TRBJ1-2, with 10 bases matching TRBD1. The CDR3 has 16 residues. Germline V gene sequence: CDR1 SGHRS, CDR2 YFSETQ. The ends lost 4 bases at V and 2 bases at J; junction bases unmatched: 8. In DNA form, the CDR3 reads TGCGCCAGCAGCGGCGGGACAGGGGTGGGGAACTATGGCTACACCTTC. Protein sequence: CASSGGTGVGNYGYTF.

This clone was detected only a few times. This chain uses TRBV5-6 with TRBJ1-3; no definite D call. The CDR3 consists of 11 residues. Per germline, CDR1 SGHDT and CDR2 YYEEEE. V was pared by 0 bases and J by 7 bases, with 2 bases between. CDR3 in DNA: TGTGCCAGCAGCTTGGCGAACACCATATATTTT. Protein sequence: CASSLANTIYF.

This chain links TRBV6-2 or TRBV6-3 with TRBJ2-1; 11 positions match TRBD1. V lost 6 bases, J lost 5 bases, and 9 bases stayed unmatched. The CDR3 loop spans 16 amino acids. Germline V lookup: CDR1 MNHEY, CDR2 SVGEGT. The CDR3 region is CASSHHGTGGNNEQFF. CDR3 coding DNA: TGTGCCAGCAGCCACCACGGGACAGGGGGTAACAATGAGCAGTTCTTC.

The V gene is TRBV5-1, the J gene TRBJ2-3; a possible D gene is TRBD1 (5 bases). The V end was cut by 1 base, the J end by 1 base, with 7 bases between. The CDR3 is 14 amino acids. In germline, CDR1 is SGHRS, CDR2 YFSETQ. The CDR3 DNA reads as TGCGCCAGCAGCTTGTCCAGGGGCACAGATACGCAGTATTTT. It specifies CASSLSRGTDTQYF.

J is TRBJ1-5 and V is TRBV20-1; D is undetermined. This CDR3 contains 14 residues. The V and J ends lost 3 bases and 1 base respectively, with 10 bases between them. Germline V gene lookup returns CDR1 DFQATT and CDR2 SNEGSKA (reference sequence). As DNA, the CDR3 is TGCAGTGCTAGTTACGGGGAGAGCAATCAGCCCCAGCATTTT. Translating gives CSASYGESNQPQHF.

This clone was counted between two and nine times. The chain has TRBV9 and TRBJ2-1; 7 bases map to TRBD1. CDR3 length equals 15 residues. The V and J ends lost 2 bases and 2 bases, in that order; junction bases with no gene match: 4. The V gene's germline CDR1 is SGDLS and CDR2 YYNGEE. The chain's CDR3 is CASSVRDSTYNEQFF. CDR3 sequence (DNA): TGTGCCAGCAGCGTCCGGGACAGTACCTACAATGAGCAGTTCTTC.

The gene calls are TRBV2 and TRBJ1-6; unclear D gene. The V end was cut by 5 bases, the J end by 4 bases, with 9 bases between. Per germline, CDR1 SNHLY and CDR2 FYNNEI. This CDR3 has 14 amino acids. The CDR3 region is CASSYARYNSPLHF. Here the CDR3 DNA reads TGTGCCAGCAGTTACGCGAGGTATAATTCACCCCTCCACTTT.

This sequence joins TRBV6-5 and TRBJ1-2; D remains unclear. The CDR3 length is 12 residues. Germline V gives CDR1 MNHEY, CDR2 SVGAGI. Trimming left V 6 bases short and J 14 bases short, with 19 bases between. CDR3: CASSRGPVGLTF. DNA of the CDR3: TGTGCCAGCAGCCGAGGCCCGGTTGGCCTTACCTTC.

This clone was counted a single time. The chain joins TRBV12-3 or TRBV12-4 to TRBJ1-1, with D possibly matching TRBD1 (5 bases). The CDR3 runs to 13 residues. With 1 base removed from V and 4 bases from J, the gap between germline ends came to 7 bases. The CDR3 coding sequence is TGTGCCAGCAGTTTAGTCAGGGCCACTGAAGCTTTCTTT. This translates into CASSLVRATEAFF.

This sequence joins TRBV15 and TRBJ2-5; TRBD2 matches at 8 bases. The CDR3 loop spans 17 amino acids. V was pared by 1 base and J by 6 bases, with 13 bases of the junction left unmatched. Germline values: CDR1 LNHNV, CDR2 YYDKDF (reference sequence). CDR3 sequence (DNA): TGTGCCACCAGCAGAGCGGTCGGAGCGGGGGAGCGGCAGACCCAGTACTTC. Protein: CATSRAVGAGERQTQYF. Filled out from reference TRBV15 and TRBJ2-5, the complete variable domain reads DAMVIQNPRYQVTQFGKPVTLSCSQTLNHNVMYWYQQKSSQAPKLLFHYYDKDFNNEADTPDNFQSRRPNTSFCFLDIRSPGLGDTAMYLCATSRAVGAGERQTQYFGPGTRLLVL.

This chain links TRBV3-1 (or the pseudogene TRBV3-2) with TRBJ2-7; no clear D gene. CDR1 and CDR2 (germline): LGHDT, YNNKEL (reference sequence). V was clipped by 0 bases and J by 8 bases, with 5 bases between them. This CDR3 spans 11 amino acids. CDR3 DNA: TGTGCCAGCAGCCAAGAACACAAGCAGTACTTC. Protein product: CASSQEHKQYF.

The rearrangement links TRBV18 to TRBJ1-3; the match to TRBD1 covers 12 bases. Germline values: CDR1 KGHSH, CDR2 LQKENI. V was clipped by 3 bases and J by 1 base; unmatched bases: 4. The CDR3 spans 17 residues. The CDR3 bases are TGTGCCAGCTCACCCAAGGGACAGGGGGCTTCTGGAAACACCATATATTTT. The encoded protein is CASSPKGQGASGNTIYF.

The gene calls are TRBV15 and TRBJ1-6; weak D call: TRBD1 (6 bases). The germline V gene has CDR1 LNHNV and CDR2 YYDKDF (reference sequence). This CDR3 has 17 amino acids. Deletions cut 1 base from V and 1 base from J, with 11 bases between. CDR3 amino acids: CATSRAPGTSYNSPLHF. The CDR3 DNA sequence: TGTGCCACCAGCAGAGCCCCCGGGACATCCTATAATTCACCCCTCCACTTT. Using reference TRBV15 and TRBJ1-6 for the parts outside the CDR3, the full variable domain is DAMVIQNPRYQVTQFGKPVTLSCSQTLNHNVMYWYQQKSSQAPKLLFHYYDKDFNNEADTPDNFQSRRPNTSFCFLDIRSPGLGDTAMYLCATSRAPGTSYNSPLHFGNGTRLTVT.

The V call is TRBV12-3 or TRBV12-4, the J call TRBJ2-7, with a tentative D call TRBD1 (5 bases). Between the trimmed V and J ends, which lost 2 bases and 4 bases, there was a span of 9 bases. The CDR3 runs to 13 residues. The CDR3 DNA follows: TGTGCCAGCAGTTTACAGGGCTCATACGAGCAGTACTTC. This sequence encodes CASSLQGSYEQYF.

The chain recombines TRBV4-1 with TRBJ1-3, with D hard to call. CDR3 length equals 17 residues. V gave up 4 bases and J gave up 3 bases, with 19 bases separating them. The germline V gene encodes CDR1 MGHRA and CDR2 YSYEKL. CDR3 sequence: CASSRVWREPGGNTIYF. For the CDR3, the DNA is TGCGCCAGCAGCCGAGTGTGGCGAGAGCCAGGTGGAAACACCATATATTTT.

The chain combines TRBV6-5 with TRBJ2-1, with D unresolved. Trimming shortened V by 8 bases and J by 0 bases, and 11 bases separated the two germline ends. CDR1 MNHEY and CDR2 SVGAGI come from the germline V gene. The CDR3 sequence is 14 residues long. The CDR3, as DNA: TGTGCCAGCGGAGACCCCCGCTCCTACAATGAGCAGTTCTTC. It encodes CASGDPRSYNEQFF.

The chain has TRBV4-3 and TRBJ1-1; D is undetermined. The CDR3 is 14 residues long. V was pared by 3 bases and J by 4 bases, with 12 bases between. CDR1 and CDR2 (germline): LGHNA, YSLEER. The CDR3 sequence: CASSQGRLSTEAFF. The CDR3 DNA is TGCGCCAGCAGCCAGGGGAGACTAAGCACTGAAGCTTTCTTT.

The chain joins TRBV28 to TRBJ2-3; 11 bases agree with TRBD2. Per the germline V gene, CDR1 is MDHEN and CDR2 is SYDVKM. V lost 4 bases and J lost 6; bases outside the gene matches: 9. This CDR3 is built from 16 residues. CDR3 amino acids: CASSWRLAGPFDTQYF. CDR3 nucleotide sequence: TGTGCCAGCAGTTGGAGACTAGCGGGGCCGTTCGATACGCAGTATTTT.

CDR3 sequence (DNA): TGTGCCTGGAGTGGTGATGGCTACACCGGGGAGCTGTTTTTT. It specifies CAWSGDGYTGELFF. The J gene is TRBJ2-2, the V gene TRBV30; D gene uncertain. Germline assignment: CDR1 GTSNPN and CDR2 SVGIG (reference sequence). The CDR3 loop spans 14 amino acids. V was shortened by 1 base and J by 3 bases, with 9 bases between the two germline ends.

CDR3 nucleotides: TGTGCCTGGAGTCCGGCAGGGAAAGGCGAGCAGTACTTC. Residues: CAWSPAGKGEQYF. This chain connects TRBV30 to TRBJ2-7; weak D call: TRBD1 (5 bases). The length of the CDR3 is 13 residues. CDR1 GTSNPN and CDR2 SVGIG come from the germline V gene (reference sequence). V was shortened by 2 bases and J by 6 bases, with 14 bases between the two germline ends.